These T cell receptor beta chains were read from a single sample in a study of blood T cell repertoires in COVID-19. Sequencing was performed with immunoSEQ multiplex PCR; in TCRdb, only in-frame clones are kept and a portion is missing. The sample carries 90,000 to 120,000 clones, roughly 92% recorded once. Sequencing was carried out using peripheral blood. The receptors derive from a man in his 70s with acute or convalescent COVID-19. Both conserved end residues are part of each CDR3. A D gene is named only where the DNA matches it firmly. The listing skips clone size in some rows; elsewhere it reads once, few, many or a size class.

>TRBV2|TRBJ1-1|-|-
CASRRHQNTEAFF
TGTGCCAGCAGACGACACCAGAACACTGAAGCTTTCTTT
>TRBV11-1|TRBJ2-5|-|-
CASSLGRQQETQYF
TGTGCCAGCAGCTTAGGAAGACAGCAAGAGACCCAGTACTTC
>TRBV9|TRBJ1-1|-|once
CASSVASGVSTEAFF
TGTGCCAGCAGCGTAGCTTCGGGGGTAAGCACTGAAGCTTTCTTT
>TRBV9|TRBJ1-4|TRBD1|-
CASTLSSTGATNEKLFF
TGTGCCAGCACCTTATCTTCCACAGGGGCAACTAATGAAAAACTGTTTTTT
>TRBV15|TRBJ1-4|TRBD1|-
CATSRVQGAFGEKLFF
TGTGCCACCAGCAGAGTTCAGGGGGCTTTCGGTGAAAAACTGTTTTTT
>TRBV12-3/TRBV12-4|TRBJ1-2|TRBD1|-
CASRLQGNYGYTF
TGTGCCAGCAGATTACAGGGGAACTATGGCTACACCTTC
>TRBV23-1|TRBJ2-3|TRBD1|-
CASSQGTGASTDTQYF
TGCGCCAGCAGTCAAGGGACAGGGGCTAGCACAGATACGCAGTATTTT
>TRBV4-1|TRBJ1-5|TRBD1|-
CASSPQGAGNQPQHF
TGCGCCAGCAGCCCCCAGGGGGCGGGCAATCAGCCCCAGCATTTT
>TRBV7-2|TRBJ1-5|-|-
CASSSRQGNQPQHF
TGTGCCAGCAGCTCCCGACAGGGCAATCAGCCCCAGCATTTT
>TRBV6-2/TRBV6-3|TRBJ2-3|TRBD2|-
CASSGGTSGRTDTQYF
TGTGCCAGCAGTGGGGGGACTAGCGGGAGGACAGATACGCAGTATTTT
>TRBV24-1|TRBJ1-1|-|-
CATSSGGRTEAFF
TGTGCCACCAGTTCCGGGGGAAGGACTGAAGCTTTCTTT
>TRBV5-4|TRBJ2-5|-|-
CASSLYSVEETQYF
TGTGCCAGCAGCTTGTATAGCGTTGAGGAGACCCAGTACTTC
>TRBV2|TRBJ1-5|TRBD1|-
CASRRPGQGPPQHF
TGTGCCAGCAGGCGTCCGGGACAGGGTCCGCCCCAGCATTTT
>TRBV21-1|TRBJ2-7|-|-
CASSPQGAQRTSGTYEQYF
TGTGCCAGCAGCCCTCAGGGGGCGCAGAGGACTAGCGGGACCTACGAGCAGTACTTC
>TRBV28|TRBJ2-1|-|once
CASSLVGDYNEQFF
TGTGCCAGCAGTTTAGTGGGAGACTACAATGAGCAGTTCTTC
>TRBV30|TRBJ1-2|TRBD1|-
CAWKMGQGSDGYTF
TGTGCCTGGAAAATGGGACAGGGCTCGGATGGCTACACCTTC
>TRBV2|TRBJ1-6|-|-
CASRRNSYNSPLHF
TGTGCCAGCAGGCGGAATTCCTATAATTCACCCCTCCACTTT
>TRBV28|TRBJ1-2|-|-
CASSPSRDMEATYGYTF
TGTGCCAGCAGTCCGTCCCGGGACATGGAGGCGACTTACGGCTACACCTTC
>TRBV6-5|TRBJ1-2|TRBD1|-
CASSYIGGHYGYTF
TGTGCCAGCAGTTACATAGGGGGCCACTATGGCTACACCTTC
>TRBV23-1|TRBJ1-5|-|-
CPPGKGGTGNQPQHF
TGCCCCCCGGGGAAGGGCGGGACGGGCAATCAGCCCCAGCATTTT
>TRBV7-8|TRBJ2-7|-|-
CASSLASADYEQYF
TGTGCCAGCAGCTTAGCGTCGGCGGACTACGAGCAGTACTTC
>TRBV24-1|TRBJ2-5|TRBD2|-
CATSEKGGVETQYF
TGTGCCACCAGTGAAAAGGGAGGGGTAGAGACCCAGTACTTC
>TRBV5-1|TRBJ1-2|TRBD1|-
CASSTGQGRGYTF
TGCGCCAGCAGCACCGGACAGGGTCGAGGCTACACCTTC
>TRBV7-9|TRBJ1-2|-|-
CASSLLDGAPGDGYTF
TGTGCCAGCAGCTTATTGGACGGGGCTCCGGGGGATGGCTACACCTTC
>TRBV11-2|TRBJ2-6|-|few
CASSFTVSGANVLTF
TGTGCCAGCAGCTTCACAGTTTCTGGGGCCAACGTCCTGACTTTC
>TRBV4-2|TRBJ2-7|TRBD1|-
CASSRTRQGISYEQYF
TGTGCCAGCAGCCGAACCCGACAGGGGATTTCCTACGAGCAGTACTTC
>TRBV11-3|TRBJ2-1|-|-
CASSFPGLRVNEQFF
TGTGCCAGCAGCTTCCCGGGACTCCGGGTGAATGAGCAGTTCTTC
>TRBV5-6|TRBJ2-1|-|-
CASLYCEQFF
TGTGCCAGCCTATATTGTGAGCAGTTCTTC
>TRBV5-4|TRBJ2-1|TRBD1|-
CASSFGGTGYYNEQFF
TGTGCCAGCAGCTTTGGTGGGACAGGGTACTACAATGAGCAGTTCTTC
>TRBV15|TRBJ1-6|-|-
CATSREDYNSPLHF
TGTGCCACCAGCAGGGAGGACTATAATTCACCCCTCCACTTT
>TRBV29-1|TRBJ1-2|-|-
CSVGLSTEPYGYTF
TGCAGCGTTGGGTTGAGTACCGAACCTTATGGCTACACCTTC
>TRBV14|TRBJ1-2|TRBD1|-
CASSRGQGNYGYTF
TGTGCCAGCAGCCGCGGACAGGGGAACTATGGCTACACCTTC
>TRBV7-3|TRBJ2-2|TRBD1|-
CASSLVAGGAGELFF
TGTGCCAGCAGCTTGGTGGCAGGGGGAGCCGGGGAGCTGTTTTTT
>TRBV15|TRBJ2-5|TRBD2|-
CATNPTSGGGETQYF
TGTGCCACCAACCCGACTAGCGGGGGGGGAGAGACCCAGTACTTC
>TRBV6-5|TRBJ1-2|-|-
CASSYGRAYGYTF
TGTGCCAGCAGTTACGGCAGGGCATATGGCTACACCTTC
>TRBV7-9|TRBJ2-1|-|-
CASSFNVGPDEQFF
TGTGCCAGCAGCTTTAACGTGGGGCCGGATGAGCAGTTCTTC
>TRBV7-7|TRBJ2-6|TRBD1|once
CASSPYRGSGANVLTF
TGTGCTAGCAGCCCATACAGGGGCTCTGGGGCCAACGTCCTGACTTTC
>TRBV18|TRBJ2-7|TRBD2|few
CASSPPGGAYEQYF
TGTGCCAGCTCACCTCCGGGGGGGGCCTACGAGCAGTACTTC
>TRBV9|TRBJ1-2|-|-
CASSPDTLNYGYTF
TGTGCCAGCAGCCCGGACACCTTAAACTATGGCTACACCTTC
>TRBV27|TRBJ2-7|TRBD1|-
CASPIDRATYEQYF
TGTGCCAGCCCAATTGACAGGGCGACCTACGAGCAGTACTTC
>TRBV5-1|TRBJ1-6|-|-
CASSLLPLEGSPLHF
TGCGCCAGCAGCTTACTCCCCCTGGAGGGATCACCCCTCCACTTT
>TRBV7-8|TRBJ1-5|-|-
CASSLALGGNQPQHF
TGTGCCAGCAGCTTAGCCCTCGGAGGCAATCAGCCCCAGCATTTT
>TRBV28|TRBJ1-5|-|-
CASSLESGVYQPQHF
TGTGCCAGCAGTCTCGAGTCAGGGGTCTATCAGCCCCAGCATTTT
>TRBV27|TRBJ2-2|TRBD1|-
CASSFRRDRARTGELFF
TGTGCCAGCAGTTTCAGGAGGGACAGGGCGCGAACCGGGGAGCTGTTTTTT
>TRBV28|TRBJ2-1|TRBD2|-
CASSLRLAGVLDEQFF
TGTGCCAGCAGTTTAAGGTTAGCGGGAGTATTGGATGAGCAGTTCTTC
>TRBV4-2|TRBJ1-5|TRBD1|once
CASSQEGDRNQPQHF
TGTGCCAGCAGCCAAGAGGGGGACAGGAATCAGCCCCAGCATTTT
>TRBV11-2|TRBJ2-7|-|-
CASSLAGVEQYF
TGTGCCAGCAGCTTAGCTGGAGTAGAGCAGTACTTC
>TRBV7-7|TRBJ2-1|-|-
CASSLAQGGNNEQFF
TGTGCCAGCAGCTTAGCCCAGGGGGGTAACAATGAGCAGTTCTTC
>TRBV30|TRBJ1-2|-|-
CAWSFDSNYGYTF
TGTGCCTGGAGTTTTGACAGTAACTATGGCTACACCTTC
>TRBV7-9|TRBJ1-1|-|-
CASSLEPGGGAFF
TGTGCCAGCAGCTTAGAACCGGGCGGGGGAGCTTTCTTT
>TRBV6-5|TRBJ1-4|TRBD1|-
CASSYQTGFGEKLFF
TGTGCCAGCAGTTACCAGACAGGGTTTGGGGAAAAACTGTTTTTT
>TRBV11-2|TRBJ1-2|-|once
CASSLGENYGYTF
TGTGCCAGCAGCTTAGGGGAGAACTATGGCTACACCTTC